This T cell receptor (beta chain) is drawn from a study of T-cell reconstitution after alpha-beta-depleted transplantation in children. This CDR3 is built from 16 residues. V dropped 2 bases and J dropped 0 bases, with 11 bases sitting between them. The germline CDR1 and CDR2 sequences are MNHEY and SVGAGI. The authors prepared the TCRbeta library with unique molecular identifiers. TCRdb passed the PCR reads through MiXCR, listing each CDR3 protein once. The sample has some 500,000 distinct CDR3 sequences; approximately 32% are singletons. In its sample, this clonotype was seen a few times. This clonotype originated in a human donor who donated a stem cell graft to a child with aplastic anemia. The chain couples TRBV6-5 to TRBJ1-5; tentatively, D is TRBD1 (6 bases). The sequencing used PBMCs from the stem cell graft donor, collected from the stem cell graft. CDR3 loop: CASSYGQPHSNQPQHF. In DNA form, the CDR3 reads TGTGCCAGCAGTTACGGACAGCCTCATAGCAATCAGCCCCAGCATTTT.